Following are 28 T cell receptor beta chains from one sample sequenced in a study of blood T cell repertoires in COVID-19. Sequencing was performed with immunoSEQ multiplex PCR; in TCRdb, only in-frame clones are kept and a portion is missing. The sample yields over 300,000 clones, roughly 89% seen once. Source material: peripheral blood. The source of these receptors is a man aged 18 to 30 with active or convalescent COVID-19.

This rearrangement joins TRBV28 to TRBJ1-1; no definite D call. Germline CDR1 is MDHEN and CDR2 is SYDVKM. Between the trimmed V and J ends, which lost 7 bases and 1 base, there was a span of 19 bases. This CDR3 is built from 16 residues. The chain's CDR3 is CASTNTGGMWNTEAFF. The CDR3 DNA is TGTGCCAGCACCAATACGGGAGGGATGTGGAACACTGAAGCTTTCTTT.

The rearrangement links TRBV28 to TRBJ2-7; tentatively, D is TRBD1 (6 bases). V gave up 6 bases and J gave up 3 bases, with 15 bases separating them. Germline values: CDR1 MDHEN, CDR2 SYDVKM. This CDR3 region has 14 residues. As DNA, the CDR3 is TGTGCCAGCAGCTGGGTAGGACAGAACTACGAGCAGTACTTC. Translation gives CASSWVGQNYEQYF. The full variable domain, rest sourced from reference TRBV28 and TRBJ2-7, is DVKVTQSSRYLVKRTGEKVFLECVQDMDHENMFWYRQDPGLGLRLIYFSYDVKMKEKGDIPEGYSVSREKKERFSLILESASTNQTSMYLCASSWVGQNYEQYFGPGTRLTVT.

This rearrangement joins TRBV18 to TRBJ2-2; TRBD1 agrees at 8 bases. CDR1 is KGHSH, CDR2 LQKENI, per germline. The CDR3 contains 16 residues. J lost 0 bases, V lost 4 bases, and 4 bases had no gene match. The CDR3 DNA follows: TGTGCCAGCTCACTACCAGGGGGCGCGAACACCGGGGAGCTGTTTTTT. Translating gives CASSLPGGANTGELFF. Based on the CDR3 plus reference TRBV18 and TRBJ2-2, the full variable domain is NAGVMQNPRHLVRRRGQEARLRCSPMKGHSHVYWYRQLPEEGLKFMVYLQKENIIDESGMPKERFSAEFPKEGPSILRIQQVVRGDSAAYFCASSLPGGANTGELFFGEGSRLTVL.

For this clone: An end of the junction does not agree with germline; a read error may underlie this. J is TRBJ2-6 and V is TRBV4-1, with 8 bases lining up with TRBD2. Germline CDR1 and CDR2: MGHRA and YSYEKL. This CDR3 spans 16 amino acids. For the CDR3, the DNA is TGCGCCAGCAGCCAAGATAGCGGGGCGGGGGCCAACGTGCTGACTTTC. It specifies CASSQDSGAGANVLTF.

This chain joins TRBV2 and TRBJ1-2; 11 positions match TRBD1. The CDR3 loop spans 15 amino acids. With 6 bases clipped from V and 6 bases from J, the junction kept 9 bases outside the gene matches. Per the germline V gene, CDR1 is SNHLY and CDR2 is FYNNEI. CDR3 nucleotides: TGTGCCAGCAGGCGGACAGGGGGCGCGGTGAATGGCTACACCTTC. Residues: CASRRTGGAVNGYTF.

The table lists this clone with a count of one. CDR3 loop: CASSANRPEKLFF. CDR3 coding DNA: TGTGCCAGCAGTGCAAACAGGCCTGAAAAACTGTTTTTT. The rearrangement uses TRBV25-1 and TRBJ1-4; a possible D gene is TRBD1 (5 bases). The germline CDR1 and CDR2 sequences are MGHDK and SYGVNS. This CDR3 has 13 amino acids. With 4 bases removed from V and 7 bases from J, the gap between germline ends came to 10 bases.

The V call is TRBV27, the J call TRBJ1-6; D not resolved. CDR3 size: 15 residues. V was shortened by 3 bases and J by 7 bases, with 13 bases between the two germline ends. Germline assignment: CDR1 MNHEY and CDR2 SMNVEV (reference sequence). The CDR3 protein is CASSLGGRRNSPLHF. The CDR3 DNA follows: TGTGCCAGCAGTTTGGGAGGGCGGAGAAATTCACCCCTCCACTTT.

V usage is TRBV5-1 and J usage is TRBJ1-2, with a tentative D call TRBD1 (6 bases). Trimming cost V 0 bases and J 2 bases, with 11 bases left between them. The CDR3 covers 15 residues. The germline CDR1 and CDR2 sequences are SGHRS and YFSETQ. The CDR3 loop is CASSLVPGANYGYTF. The CDR3 nucleotides read TGCGCCAGCAGCTTGGTCCCAGGGGCCAACTATGGCTACACCTTC.

This chain joins TRBV21-1 and TRBJ1-3; the listed D gene, TRBD1, was not tested against the DNA. TRBV21-1 is a recognized pseudogene. The CDR3 is 20 amino acids. The DNA for the CDR3 is TGTGCCAGCAGCAAAGCAAGGAGAAGGACAGGGGGTAACTCTGGAAACACCATATATTTT. Translated, it gives CASSKARRRTGGNSGNTIYF.

The chain combines TRBV7-2 with TRBJ2-3; 11 bases map to TRBD1. J was trimmed by 2 bases and V by 5 bases; bases with no gene match: 9. The germline V gene encodes CDR1 SGHTA and CDR2 FQGNSA. The CDR3 runs to 17 residues. CDR3 nucleotides: TGTGCCAGCAGCCCGTACGGGACAGGGGGAATCACAGATACGCAGTATTTT. Translating it yields CASSPYGTGGITDTQYF.

V and J are TRBV19 and TRBJ2-6, with 7 bases that match TRBD1. The germline CDR1 and CDR2 sequences are LNHDA and SQIVND (reference sequence). The CDR3 totals 14 residues. V dropped 10 bases and J dropped 2; count of bases not matched to a gene: 5. The CDR3 DNA follows: TGTGCCACAATTGACAGGGCTGGGGCCAACGTCCTGACTTTC. Residues: CATIDRAGANVLTF.

V usage is TRBV6-4 and J usage is TRBJ2-1, with a weak D call TRBD1 (6 bases). V gave up 6 bases and J gave up 5 bases, with 14 bases separating them. Per the germline V gene, CDR1 is MRHNA and CDR2 is SNTAGT. The CDR3 has 14 amino acids. The CDR3: CASRTDRAHNEQFF. DNA of the CDR3: TGTGCCAGCAGGACGGACAGAGCACACAATGAGCAGTTCTTC.

This chain uses TRBV4-1 with TRBJ2-7; the match to TRBD2 covers 7 bases. Germline assignment: CDR1 MGHRA and CDR2 YSYEKL. V lost 1 base, J lost 4 bases, and 13 bases stayed unmatched. The CDR3 loop spans 17 amino acids. The CDR3 protein is CASSQVLVGRTGYEQYF. CDR3 coding DNA: TGCGCCAGCAGCCAAGTTTTGGTCGGGAGGACGGGGTACGAGCAGTACTTC.

The table lists this clone with a count of one. The V and J genes are TRBV10-2 and TRBJ1-1; D is undetermined. Germline assignment: CDR1 WSHSY and CDR2 SAAADI. V was shortened by 3 bases and J by 10 bases, with 30 bases between the two germline ends. The CDR3 spans 18 residues. The CDR3 loop is CASSEFLRSASSVVRAFF. CDR3 nucleotide sequence: TGCGCCAGCAGTGAATTTTTGAGGTCAGCCTCTTCGGTAGTACGAGCTTTCTTT.

This chain connects TRBV19 to TRBJ1-5; weak D call: TRBD1 (6 bases). Trimming removed 4 bases from V and 7 bases from J, with 14 bases in between. CDR1 is LNHDA, CDR2 SQIVND, per germline (reference sequence). This CDR3 region has 14 residues. DNA of the CDR3: TGTGCCAGTAGTACCATGTGGCAGGGGCAGCCCCAGCATTTT. The encoded protein is CASSTMWQGQPQHF.

This clone was seen a few times. This chain connects TRBV5-8 to TRBJ2-7; weak D call: TRBD2 (5 bases). Germline-derived CDR1 and CDR2 are SGHTS and YDEGEE. V gave up 0 bases and J gave up 3 bases, with 10 bases separating them. The CDR3 length is 14 residues. The CDR3 DNA reads as TGTGCCAGCAGCTTGGGGACGGGGAACTACGAGCAGTACTTC. Its protein product is CASSLGTGNYEQYF.

The chain recombines TRBV11-2 with TRBJ2-1, with TRBD1 matching 9 bases. CDR1 is SGHAT, CDR2 FQNNGV, per germline. Trimming removed 5 bases from V and 4 bases from J; junction bases left unmatched: 6. The CDR3 is 15 amino acids. CDR3 residues: CASSVTGTGYNEQFF. The DNA of the CDR3 is TGTGCCAGCAGCGTAACCGGGACAGGGTACAATGAGCAGTTCTTC.

This clone was seen a single time. The genes are TRBV2 and TRBJ1-4, with D tentatively TRBD1 (6 bases). Trimming left V 1 base short and J 3 bases short, with 9 bases between. Germline CDR1 is SNHLY and CDR2 is FYNNEI. The CDR3 is made up of 15 amino acids. CDR3 residues: CASSEEGVANEKLFF. In DNA, the CDR3 is TGTGCCAGCAGTGAAGAGGGGGTCGCTAATGAAAAACTGTTTTTT.

This clone was observed a single time. The J gene is TRBJ2-7, the V gene TRBV6-5; D is possibly TRBD2 (6 bases). Trimming took 6 bases from V and 3 from J, leaving 9 bases between them. CDR1 MNHEY and CDR2 SVGAGI come from the germline V gene. This CDR3 has 12 amino acids. The CDR3 sequence is CASRGLDYEQYF. CDR3 DNA: TGTGCCAGCAGGGGACTTGACTACGAGCAGTACTTC.

The V gene is TRBV3-1 (or the pseudogene TRBV3-2), the J gene TRBJ1-2, with D unresolved. Germline V CDR1 and CDR2: LGHDT, YNNKEL (reference sequence). This CDR3 region has 12 residues. Trimming pared 4 bases from V and 6 bases from J, leaving 9 bases between. The CDR3 nucleotides are TGTGCCAGCAGCCGATTGCGGAATGGCTACACCTTC. This gives the protein CASSRLRNGYTF.

J is TRBJ2-1 and V is TRBV19, with 9 bases identical to TRBD1. The CDR3 has 18 amino acids. The trim removed 0 bases at V and 6 bases at J, leaving 12 bases unmatched. Germline CDR1 and CDR2: LNHDA and SQIVND (reference sequence). The CDR3 sequence is CASSIETGQGISRNEQFF. DNA for the CDR3: TGTGCCAGTAGTATAGAAACGGGACAGGGAATATCCCGCAATGAGCAGTTCTTC.

The chain recombines TRBV6-5 with TRBJ2-5; maybe TRBD1 (6 bases). The germline gives CDR1 MNHEY, CDR2 SVGAGI. There are 13 residues in the CDR3. Between the trimmed V and J ends, which lost 8 bases and 2 bases, there was a span of 12 bases. The CDR3 loop reads CASGRTEQETQYF. CDR3 nucleotide sequence: TGTGCCAGCGGTCGGACAGAACAAGAGACCCAGTACTTC.

The chain links TRBV5-1 to TRBJ2-3; 15 nucleotides agree with TRBD2. V shed 1 base and J 5 bases; nucleotides not matched to a gene: 14. From germline, CDR1 is SGHRS and CDR2 YFSETQ. CDR3 size: 20 residues. In DNA form, the CDR3 reads TGCGCCAGCAGCTTGCCTGCCCTCGGACTAGCGGGGGGGCGGCAAGATACGCAGTATTTT. This gives the protein CASSLPALGLAGGRQDTQYF.

V usage is TRBV28 and J usage is TRBJ1-2; D is perhaps TRBD1 (5 bases). This CDR3 contains 13 residues. Trimming took off 3 bases at V and 3 bases at J, with 8 bases between the two ends. In germline, CDR1 is MDHEN, CDR2 SYDVKM. In DNA, the CDR3 is TGTGCCAGCAGTTTGGGCAGGGACTATGGCTACACCTTC. It translates to CASSLGRDYGYTF.

V and J are TRBV5-1 and TRBJ2-1, with 7 bases matching TRBD2. The CDR3 has 17 amino acids. V shed 5 bases and J 1 base; nucleotides not matched to a gene: 12. From germline, CDR1 is SGHRS and CDR2 YFSETQ. Here the CDR3 reads CASSSGWEGRSYNEQFF. The CDR3 DNA sequence: TGCGCCAGCAGTTCGGGGTGGGAGGGCCGTTCCTACAATGAGCAGTTCTTC.

The V gene is TRBV15, the J gene TRBJ2-1; TRBD2 agrees at 10 bases. From germline, CDR1 is LNHNV and CDR2 YYDKDF (reference sequence). V shed 0 bases, J shed 7 bases, and the junction held 12 bases outside the gene matches. The CDR3 sequence is 18 residues long. As DNA, the CDR3 is TGTGCCACCAGCAGAGACCCGCAGACTAGCGGGTTCAGTAATGAGCAGTTCTTC. Amino acid sequence: CATSRDPQTSGFSNEQFF.

This clone appeared once. The V and J genes are TRBV6-5 and TRBJ2-2; D possibly corresponds to TRBD1 (7 bases). Germline CDR1 MNHEY, CDR2 SVGAGI. Trimming removed 8 bases from V and 5 bases from J, with 18 bases in between. The CDR3 has 15 amino acids. The CDR3 DNA reads as TGTGCCAGCGATACGTGGAGGGGGCTTACCGGGGAGCTGTTTTTT. Protein product: CASDTWRGLTGELFF.

The CDR3 here is CATSDLFYRGKDYGYTF. Here the CDR3 DNA reads TGTGCCACCAGTGATTTGTTCTACAGGGGGAAGGACTATGGCTACACCTTC. The V gene is TRBV24-1, the J gene TRBJ1-2; 8 bases map to TRBD1. Germline loops: CDR1 KGHDR, CDR2 SFDVKD. The V segment lost 0 bases and the J segment 3 bases; nucleotides outside the gene matches: 8. CDR3 size: 17 residues.